This T cell receptor beta chain comes out of a study of blood T cell repertoires in COVID-19. Study-wide context: Sample material is recorded as cDNA or gDNA derived from T cells, B-cell-depleted T cells, or PBMCs.

Only in-frame clones appear in the TCRdb table, and some are missing; sequencing was by immunoSEQ multiplex PCR. The sample records about 260,000 clones, roughly 88% being singletons. In germline, CDR1 is SGDLS, CDR2 YYNGEE. The CDR3 consists of 16 residues. Trimming cost V 1 base and J 0 bases, with 13 bases left between them. This clonotype was obtained from a human donor in a cohort sampled during active COVID-19. The chain carries TRBV9 and TRBJ1-2; D gene uncertain. Sequencing was done on a sample of peripheral blood. CDR3 sequence: CASSVNRVLPNYGYTF. DNA for the CDR3: TGTGCCAGCAGCGTAAACCGGGTCCTCCCTAACTATGGCTACACCTTC.